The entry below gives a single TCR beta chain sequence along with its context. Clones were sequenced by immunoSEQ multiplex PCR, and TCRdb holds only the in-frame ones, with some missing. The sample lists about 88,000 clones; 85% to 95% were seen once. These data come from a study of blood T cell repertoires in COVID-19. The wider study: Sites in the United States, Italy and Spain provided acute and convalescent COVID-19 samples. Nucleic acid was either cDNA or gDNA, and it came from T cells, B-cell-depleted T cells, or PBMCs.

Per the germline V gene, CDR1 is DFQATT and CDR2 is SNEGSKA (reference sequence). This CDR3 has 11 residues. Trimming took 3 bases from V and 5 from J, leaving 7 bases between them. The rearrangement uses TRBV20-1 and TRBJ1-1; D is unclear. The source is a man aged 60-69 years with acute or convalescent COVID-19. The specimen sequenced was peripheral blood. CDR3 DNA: TGCAGTGCTAGCGGCGGGACTGAAGCTTTCTTT. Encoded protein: CSASGGTEAFF.